The source of this T cell receptor beta chain is a study of blood T cell repertoires in COVID-19. The overall study: Sites across the United States, Italy and Spain contributed samples from acute and convalescent COVID-19. Sources were T cells, B-cell-depleted T cells, or PBMCs; the material itself was cDNA or gDNA.

Study processing details: By means of reference gene primer amplification, nucleated cell counts were estimated. Only in-frame clones appear in the TCRdb table, and some are missing; sequencing was by immunoSEQ multiplex PCR. The V and J calls and clone size were taken over from that table, and D and trimming were inferred from the DNA. The sample has over 120,000 clones; around nine tenths are singletons. The CDR3 is 14 residues long. Per the germline V gene, CDR1 is SGHRS and CDR2 is YFSETQ. The V and J ends lost 0 bases and 0 bases, in that order; junction bases with no gene match: 0. This TCR was sampled from a woman aged 50 to 60 with acute or convalescent COVID-19. Specimen: peripheral blood. The chain recombines TRBV5-1 with TRBJ2-7; 7 bases are shared with TRBD1. CDR3 sequence (DNA): TGCGCCAGCAGCTTGGGACAGGGCTCCTACGAGCAGTACTTC. This encodes CASSLGQGSYEQYF.